The next 7 T cell receptor beta chains were all read from a single sample in a study of T cell responses to AZD1222 COVID-19 vaccine. Sequenced by immunoSEQ multiplex PCR; TCRdb stores in-frame clones only, minus some. The data hold roughly 66,000 clones, with 82% observed a single time. The sequences come from peripheral blood, collected on day 0 of AZD1222 vaccination. The receptors were sampled from an adult in good health.

Note on this clone: Germline is not matched at one junction end, which may reflect a read error. J is TRBJ2-5 and V is TRBV19, with unresolved D. This CDR3 is built from 13 residues. Looked up from germline, CDR1 is LNHDA and CDR2 is SQIVND (reference sequence). CDR3 protein: CASTWGSQGTQYF. The CDR3 nucleotides read TGTGCCAGTACCTGGGGTAGCCAAGGGACCCAGTACTTC.

The CDR3: CASSFGGGRGSPLHF. The CDR3, as DNA: TGTGCCAGCAGCTTCGGCGGAGGCCGGGGTTCACCCCTCCACTTT. The chain couples TRBV7-8 to TRBJ1-6; D not resolved. Trimming took off 3 bases at V and 9 bases at J, with 15 bases between the two ends. This CDR3 region has 15 residues. Germline V CDR1 and CDR2: SGHVS, FQNEAQ. Supplemented by reference TRBV7-8 and TRBJ1-6, the full variable domain reads GAGVSQSPRYKVAKRGQDVALRCDPISGHVSLFWYQQALGQGPEFLTYFQNEAQLDKSGLPSDRFFAERPEGSVSTLKIQRTQQEDSAVYLCASSFGGGRGSPLHFGNGTRLTVT.

The V call is TRBV10-3, the J call TRBJ1-2; 10 bases align to TRBD1. Germline CDR1 ENHRY, CDR2 SYGVKD. With 6 bases clipped from V and 13 bases from J, the junction kept 8 bases outside the gene matches. This CDR3 contains 12 residues. CDR3 bases: TGTGCCATCAGCTCGACAGGGGGCGTTGTCACCTTC. This encodes CAISSTGGVVTF.

The CDR3 reads CASSFFWGQSYNEQFF. CDR3 DNA sequence: TGTGCCAGCAGTTTTTTTTGGGGACAATCCTACAATGAGCAGTTCTTC. This chain connects TRBV27 to TRBJ2-1; D perhaps matches TRBD1 (6 bases). In germline, CDR1 is MNHEY, CDR2 SMNVEV (reference sequence). The V and J ends lost 3 bases and 1 base respectively, with 13 bases between them. This CDR3 spans 16 amino acids.

The CDR3, as DNA: TGTGCCACCAGCAGCGGGACAGGGGGCAGGGATATACGGGAAAAACTGTTTTTT. This codes for CATSSGTGGRDIREKLFF. The chain uses TRBV15 and TRBJ1-4, with 12 positions matching TRBD1. The CDR3 runs 18 residues. Germline V gene lookup returns CDR1 LNHNV and CDR2 YYDKDF (reference sequence). V dropped 3 bases and J dropped 8; count of bases not matched to a gene: 13.

The rearrangement uses TRBV7-9 and TRBJ2-1, with D maybe TRBD1 (6 bases). This CDR3 has 15 residues. The germline V gene has CDR1 SEHNR and CDR2 FQNEAQ (reference sequence). V lost 3 bases to trimming and J lost 0 bases, with 9 bases between them. CDR3 nucleotides: TGTGCCAGCAGCTTGGGGGCAGCCTCCTACAATGAGCAGTTCTTC. Protein: CASSLGAASYNEQFF.

The V call is TRBV6-2 or TRBV6-3, the J call TRBJ1-2, with no clear D. V was trimmed by 5 bases and J by 3 bases, leaving 13 bases between them. The CDR3 runs to 14 residues. Germline CDR1 MNHEY, CDR2 SVGEGT. DNA for the CDR3: TGTGCCAGCAGTAGTACCAAGGTTTACTATGGCTACACCTTC. Protein product: CASSSTKVYYGYTF.